The sequence of this T cell receptor (beta chain) was determined in a study of blood T cells in healthy people across ages. Study-level points and caveats: Long-lived and aged donors differed, with more naive CD4+ cells and higher diversity in the long-lived. Estimated diversity that came from one million T cells was considered an underestimate.

The V and J ends lost 0 bases and 4 bases respectively, with 16 bases between them. The germline CDR1 and CDR2 sequences are LGHNA and YSLEER. This CDR3 has 17 amino acids. Using a J-beta primer mix together with a sample-barcoded 5' primer, a second PCR was run for about 6 to 11 cycles. Any given sample supplied a minimum of 2.5 million CDR3-containing paired-end reads. TCRdb reprocessed the 5' RACE reads with MiXCR, giving one entry per CDR3 protein. The sample holds under 700,000 distinct CDR3 sequences; less than 25% are singletons and the top ten take around 10%. This clonotype was counted a few times. The antigen is undetermined. The same specimen was also included in a second study, on T cells of mothers and their children.

This sequence joins TRBV4-3 and TRBJ1-3, with D perhaps matching TRBD1 (6 bases). The clonotype originates from a boy aged 10-17 years in good health. The sample taken for sequencing was blood. The CDR3 DNA is TGCGCCAGCAGCCAAGATCCGGGCCAGGGGTTGGGAAACACCATATATTTT. Encoded protein: CASSQDPGQGLGNTIYF.